This TCR beta chain stems from a study of OX40 agonist ivuxolimab in advanced cancers. Study-level information: Three patients showed partial responses: one hepatocellular carcinoma and two cutaneous melanoma cases.

Prior autoimmune disease or systemic immunosuppression barred patients. Deletions cut 6 bases from V and 6 bases from J, with 14 bases between. CDR1 LNHDA and CDR2 SQIVND come from the germline V gene (reference sequence). This CDR3 has 14 residues. The repertoire was sequenced with immunoSEQ multiplex PCR; TCRdb's copy has only in-frame clones and lacks some. Altogether tens of thousands of clones are present, 80% being singletons, with the ten largest covering roughly 4%. The TCR originated in an adult with an advanced solid tumor such as melanoma, head and neck, liver or kidney cancer. Sequences were derived from CD4+ or CD8+ T cells sorted from blood, sampled in a trial of the OX40 agonist ivuxolimab. The chain recombines TRBV19 with TRBJ2-2; D not resolved. Written as DNA, the CDR3 is TGTGCCAGTAGCCTCGACATCGAGGCCGGGGAGCTGTTTTTT. Amino acids: CASSLDIEAGELFF.